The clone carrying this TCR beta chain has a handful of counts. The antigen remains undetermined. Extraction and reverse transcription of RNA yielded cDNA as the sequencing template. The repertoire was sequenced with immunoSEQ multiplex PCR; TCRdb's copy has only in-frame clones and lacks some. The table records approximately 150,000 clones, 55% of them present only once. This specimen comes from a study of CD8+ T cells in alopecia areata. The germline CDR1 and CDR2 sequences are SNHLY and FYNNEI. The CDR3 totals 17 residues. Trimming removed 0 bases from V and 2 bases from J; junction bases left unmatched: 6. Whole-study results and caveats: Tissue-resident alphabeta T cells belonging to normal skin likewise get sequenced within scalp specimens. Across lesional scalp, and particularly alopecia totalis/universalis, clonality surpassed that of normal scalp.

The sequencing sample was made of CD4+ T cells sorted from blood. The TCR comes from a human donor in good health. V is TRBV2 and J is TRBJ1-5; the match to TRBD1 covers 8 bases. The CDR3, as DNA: TGTGCCAGCAGTGAAGCGATGACAGGGGCAGGCAATCAGCCCCAGCATTTT. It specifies CASSEAMTGAGNQPQHF.